This entry describes one T cell receptor beta chain. The data originate from a study of blood T cell repertoires in COVID-19. Looking at the study overall: Samples representing acute and convalescent COVID-19 were sourced from the United States, Italy and Spain. From T cells, B-cell-depleted T cells, or PBMCs came the material, which was cDNA or gDNA.

How the authors handled the data: Nucleated cell number was recorded as an estimate derived from reference gene primer amplification. The data were produced by immunoSEQ multiplex PCR, yet TCRdb's version contains in-frame clones alone and is incomplete. V and J calls and clone size come straight from that table; D and trimming were deduced from the DNA. The sample consists of 21,000 or so clones, 75% to 95% of them appearing once. CDR1 is SGHTA and CDR2 is FQGNSA in the germline V gene. The CDR3 covers 16 residues. V was clipped by 5 bases and J by 4 bases, with 19 bases between them. V gene TRBV7-2 combines with J gene TRBJ2-3, with D possibly matching TRBD2 (6 bases). The specimen was peripheral blood. The TCR was taken from a human donor in a cohort sampled during active COVID-19. The CDR3 sequence is CASSPRWGVGADTQYF. CDR3 sequence (DNA): TGTGCCAGCAGCCCCAGATGGGGGGTCGGCGCAGATACGCAGTATTTT.